Presented here are 18 T cell receptor beta chains from one specimen sequenced in a study of T cell repertoires in cytomegalovirus infection. TCRdb fed the reads into MiXCR, producing one record per CDR3 protein. This sample has about half a million distinct CDR3 sequences; 30% to 40% occur once, and the top ten carry roughly a sixth. These receptors are not linked to any known antigen. Sequenced here: cultured PBMCs, sampled from culture after CMV antigen stimulation. The receptors were gathered from a human donor in good health (CMV status not recorded). Some clones in this sample may be carry-over from other donors' samples.

The chain couples TRBV7-9 to TRBJ2-4; D might be TRBD1 or TRBD2, each matching 6 bases. The CDR3 sequence is 16 residues long. V lost 4 bases to trimming and J lost 3 bases, with 16 bases between them. From germline, CDR1 is SEHNR and CDR2 FQNEAQ (reference sequence). The CDR3 here is CASSSRLGGHKNIQYF. In nucleotides, the CDR3 is TGTGCCAGCAGCTCCCGTTTGGGGGGCCACAAAAACATTCAGTACTTC. The full variable domain, its missing parts supplied by reference TRBV7-9 and TRBJ2-4, is DTGVSQNPRHKITKRGQNVTFRCDPISEHNRLYWYRQTLGQGPEFLTYFQNEAQLEKSRLLSDRFSAERPKGSFSTLEIQRTEQGDSAMYLCASSSRLGGHKNIQYFGAGTRLSVL.

The rearrangement joins TRBV19 to TRBJ1-1; the match to TRBD1 covers 8 bases. From germline, CDR1 is LNHDA and CDR2 SQIVND (reference sequence). The CDR3 has 17 residues. V shed 5 bases and J 5 bases; nucleotides not matched to a gene: 16. The CDR3 reads CASSPSDRVFPLTEAFF. CDR3 nucleotides: TGTGCCAGTAGTCCGTCGGACAGGGTCTTCCCGTTGACTGAAGCTTTCTTT. The whole variable domain, remainder taken from reference TRBV19 and TRBJ1-1, is DGGITQSPKYLFRKEGQNVTLSCEQNLNHDAMYWYRQDPGQGLRLIYYSQIVNDFQKGDIAEGYSVSREKKESFPLTVTSAQKNPTAFYLCASSPSDRVFPLTEAFFGQGTRLTVV.

The J gene is TRBJ2-5, the V gene TRBV29-1; TRBD2 matches 8 bases. V shed 8 bases, J shed 5 bases, and the junction held 10 bases outside the gene matches. The CDR3 contains 13 residues. Germline loops: CDR1 SQVTM, CDR2 ANQGSEA. CDR3 nucleotide sequence: TGCAGCTTCTCGGGAGGGGCTCGGGAGACCCAGTACTTC. The encoded protein is CSFSGGARETQYF.

This clonotype was seen a handful of times. V usage is TRBV6-2 or TRBV6-3 and J usage is TRBJ1-2; unclear D gene. The length of the CDR3 is 15 residues. Germline V gene data show CDR1 as MNHEY and CDR2 as SVGEGT. V gave up 0 bases and J gave up 0 bases, with 8 bases separating them. CDR3 loop: CASSYSKGTNYGYTF. The CDR3 DNA is TGTGCCAGCAGTTACTCTAAGGGTACTAACTATGGCTACACCTTC.

The rearrangement joins TRBV7-3 to TRBJ1-2; D remains unclear. V lost 5 bases and J 8 bases, leaving 42 bases between the germline ends. The CDR3 runs 22 residues. Germline V CDR1 and CDR2: SGHTA, FQGTGA. CDR3 sequence (DNA): TGTGCCAGCAGCCAGAGGTATTTCCTAACGGGCGCTTCTGATCTGCTGCGGAAGGGCTACACCTTC. It encodes CASSQRYFLTGASDLLRKGYTF.

This clonotype was seen only a few times. This rearrangement joins TRBV7-2 to TRBJ1-1; 10 nucleotides match TRBD1. Germline V gene lookup returns CDR1 SGHTA and CDR2 FQGNSA. The ends lost 1 base at V and 0 bases at J; junction bases unmatched: 8. This CDR3 contains 18 residues. DNA for the CDR3: TGTGCCAGCAGCTTAGGGGACAGGGGCCACCTTATGAACACTGAAGCTTTCTTT. Amino acids: CASSLGDRGHLMNTEAFF.

In DNA, the CDR3 is TGTGCCACCAGCAGAGACGGGACAGGGTTAAACTATGGCTACACCTTC. Translation: CATSRDGTGLNYGYTF. V usage is TRBV15 and J usage is TRBJ1-2; 9 bases are a match to TRBD1. CDR1 and CDR2 (germline): LNHNV, YYDKDF (reference sequence). The V segment lost 0 bases and the J segment 2 bases; nucleotides outside the gene matches: 4. The length of the CDR3 is 16 residues.

This clonotype appeared many times. The J gene is TRBJ2-1, the V gene TRBV7-2; TRBD1 matches 11 bases. CDR1 and CDR2 (germline): SGHTA, FQGNSA. Unmatched junction bases numbered 8, after V lost 6 bases and J lost 4 bases. This CDR3 region has 16 residues. DNA for the CDR3: TGTGCCAGCAGTCAAGCCGGGACAGGGGGGTACAATGAGCAGTTCTTC. The encoded protein is CASSQAGTGGYNEQFF.

This clonotype was counted between two and nine times. Compared with germline, one end of the junction differs, possibly owing to a read error. The chain recombines TRBV10-3 with TRBJ2-5; 8 bases match TRBD2. The CDR3 length is 15 residues. The V gene's germline CDR1 is ENHRY and CDR2 SYGVKD. Here the CDR3 DNA reads TGTGCCATTAGTGAAGCGGGGGCCTCGGAGGAGACCCAGTACTTC. Protein product: CAISEAGASEETQYF.

This clonotype showed up just a few times. V and J are TRBV7-3 and TRBJ1-1, with D possibly matching TRBD1 (5 bases). The CDR3 is 14 residues long. V lost 5 bases and J 6 bases, leaving 16 bases between the germline ends. In germline, CDR1 is SGHTA, CDR2 FQGTGA. The CDR3 sequence is CASSQVGKGSEAFF. For the CDR3, the DNA is TGTGCCAGCAGCCAAGTGGGAAAGGGGTCTGAAGCTTTCTTT.

The J gene is TRBJ1-1, the V gene TRBV10-3; D gene uncertain. Trimming took 5 bases from V and 0 from J, leaving 7 bases between them. This CDR3 has 13 amino acids. In germline, CDR1 is ENHRY, CDR2 SYGVKD. As DNA, the CDR3 is TGTGCCATCAGTATTTACCTGAACACTGAAGCTTTCTTT. It codes for CAISIYLNTEAFF.

In its sample, this clonotype was seen many times. V and J are TRBV7-2 and TRBJ2-7; TRBD2 matches at 9 bases. Germline V gives CDR1 SGHTA, CDR2 FQGNSA. V was clipped by 5 bases and J by 0 bases; unmatched bases: 5. The CDR3 has 15 amino acids. The CDR3 DNA reads as TGTGCCAGCAGCCCGACTAGCGGAAGCTCCTACGAGCAGTACTTC. Translation: CASSPTSGSSYEQYF. Combining the CDR3 with reference TRBV7-2 and TRBJ2-7 gives the whole variable domain GAGVSQSPSNKVTEKGKDVELRCDPISGHTALYWYRQSLGQGLEFLIYFQGNSAPDKSGLPSDRFSAERTGGSVSTLTIQRTQQEDSAVYLCASSPTSGSSYEQYFGPGTRLTVT.

The chain has TRBV4-3 and TRBJ2-7; 8 bases are shared with TRBD1. This CDR3 comprises 14 residues. Germline loops: CDR1 LGHNA, CDR2 YSLEER. The J segment lost 2 bases and the V segment lost 5 bases, leaving 5 bases of the junction unmatched. The CDR3 region is CASSSRTGPYEQYF. In DNA, the CDR3 is TGCGCCAGCAGCTCCCGGACAGGGCCCTACGAGCAGTACTTC.

This clonotype has a count of ten or more. The V gene is TRBV7-2, the J gene TRBJ1-2; D is undetermined. The CDR3 runs to 12 residues. Trimming took off 2 bases at V and 8 bases at J, with 9 bases between the two ends. Per the germline V gene, CDR1 is SGHTA and CDR2 is FQGNSA. As DNA, the CDR3 is TGTGCCAGCAGCTTAAGGCAGCGGGGCTACACCTTC. Amino acids: CASSLRQRGYTF.

This clonotype was detected ten times or more. The chain recombines TRBV7-8 with TRBJ1-5, with D possibly being TRBD1 (5 bases). Germline CDR1 reads SGHVS; CDR2 reads FQNEAQ. This CDR3 spans 14 amino acids. V dropped 7 bases and J dropped 0 bases, with 10 bases sitting between them. CDR3 protein: CASTGGSSNQPQHF. Written as DNA, the CDR3 is TGTGCCAGCACCGGGGGTAGTAGCAATCAGCCCCAGCATTTT.

The J gene is TRBJ1-3, the V gene TRBV6-2 or TRBV6-3; 7 bases agree with TRBD1. This CDR3 contains 11 residues. The J segment lost 16 bases and the V segment lost 2 bases, leaving 5 bases of the junction unmatched. Germline lookup yields CDR1 MNHEY and CDR2 SVGEGT. CDR3 protein: CASSYTGTVYF. The CDR3 DNA follows: TGTGCCAGCAGTTACACCGGGACAGTCTATTTT.

The gene calls are TRBV12-3 or TRBV12-4 and TRBJ2-7, with D perhaps assigned TRBD1 or TRBD2 (6 bases each). With 5 bases removed from V and 2 bases from J, the gap between germline ends came to 10 bases. The CDR3 sequence is 13 residues long. The CDR3 bases are TGTGCCAGCAGTAAGGGGGGCGCCTACGAGCAGTACTTC. Translation: CASSKGGAYEQYF.

This chain links TRBV19 with TRBJ1-5; D possibly corresponds to TRBD1 (5 bases). In germline, CDR1 is LNHDA, CDR2 SQIVND (reference sequence). This CDR3 has 17 amino acids. Trimming removed 2 bases at V and 0 bases at J, with 14 bases between. The CDR3 nucleotides are TGTGCCAGTAGTATAAGTAGGCAGGGCCCTAGCAATCAGCCCCAGCATTTT. It yields the protein CASSISRQGPSNQPQHF. Complete variable domain (other parts from reference TRBV19 and TRBJ1-5): DGGITQSPKYLFRKEGQNVTLSCEQNLNHDAMYWYRQDPGQGLRLIYYSQIVNDFQKGDIAEGYSVSREKKESFPLTVTSAQKNPTAFYLCASSISRQGPSNQPQHFGDGTRLSIL.